The rows below give T cell receptor beta chains drawn from one sample of a study of CD8+ T cells in alopecia areata. Sequencing used immunoSEQ multiplex PCR; TCRdb keeps in-frame clones, though not all of them. The sample has around 270,000 clones, about three fifths seen once. The sequenced sample was CD4+ T cells sorted from blood, obtained at week 24, from a patient treated with tofacitinib. These receptors all come from a human donor with alopecia areata. Each CDR3 is given with its conserved first and last residue. Each record gives: D gene, J gene, clone size, CDR3 length, V gene, CDR3 protein, CDR3 DNA. A D gene is named only where the DNA matches it firmly. Clone size is not always given. Where it is, it says once, few, many or a class for expanded clones.

>NA|TRBJ1-6|NA|13|TRBV15
CATSQGQGSPLHF
TGTGCCACCAGCCAGGGGCAAGGATCACCCCTCCACTTT
>TRBD1|TRBJ1-2|many|12|TRBV10-3
CAITGTDYGYTF
TGTGCCATAACCGGGACAGATTATGGCTACACCTTC
>TRBD1|TRBJ1-2|NA|13|TRBV29-1
CSVEAGGNYGYTF
TGCAGCGTTGAAGCAGGGGGCAACTATGGCTACACCTTC
>TRBD2|TRBJ2-5|many|17|TRBV7-8
CASSSRTRGGGQETQYF
TGTGCCAGCAGCTCCCGGACTAGGGGAGGTGGGCAAGAGACCCAGTACTTC
>NA|TRBJ2-3|few|14|TRBV29-1
CSVNEGFYTDTQYF
TGCAGCGTTAACGAGGGGTTCTACACAGATACGCAGTATTTT
>NA|TRBJ2-7|NA|16|TRBV7-2
CASSSATGRPGNEQYF
TGTGCCAGCAGCTCGGCGACAGGACGGCCGGGCAACGAGCAGTACTTC
>NA|TRBJ2-6|NA|14|TRBV29-1
CSVTGSSGANVLTF
TGCAGCGTCACAGGGTCCTCTGGGGCCAACGTCCTGACTTTC
>TRBD1|TRBJ1-5|NA|14|TRBV2
CASTRESGGQPQHF
TGTGCCAGCACTAGAGAGTCAGGGGGACAGCCCCAGCATTTT
>NA|TRBJ2-3|NA|16|TRBV5-1
CASSLVAGDGTDTQYF
TGCGCCAGCAGCTTGGTAGCAGGGGACGGCACAGATACGCAGTATTTT
>NA|TRBJ2-3|NA|12|TRBV6-6
CASSLASDTQYF
TGTGCCAGCAGTTTAGCATCGGATACGCAGTATTTT
>TRBD1|TRBJ1-1|NA|13|TRBV29-1
CSVWTGSFTEAFF
TGCAGCGTGTGGACAGGGTCTTTCACTGAAGCTTTCTTT
>NA|TRBJ2-7|NA|13|TRBV28
CASSFIGSYEQYF
TGTGCCAGCAGTTTCATCGGCAGCTACGAGCAGTACTTC
>NA|TRBJ1-2|NA|11|TRBV20-1
CSARIRGVHTF
TGCAGTGCTAGGATCCGCGGAGTTCACACCTTC
>TRBD1|TRBJ2-7|few|14|TRBV29-1
CSAIGQGSSYEQYF
TGCAGCGCGATCGGACAGGGATCATCCTACGAGCAGTACTTC
>TRBD1|TRBJ1-1|NA|18|TRBV4-1
CASSPKNRGPSINTEAFF
TGCGCCAGCAGCCCTAAGAACAGGGGGCCATCAATTAACACTGAAGCTTTCTTT
>TRBD1|TRBJ1-3|NA|14|TRBV29-1
CSVEGQKTGNTIYF
TGCAGCGTTGAGGGACAGAAGACTGGAAACACCATATATTTT
>NA|TRBJ1-2|few|14|TRBV28
CASRYSTGNYGYTF
TGTGCCAGTAGATACTCTACAGGAAACTATGGCTACACCTTC
>NA|TRBJ2-7|NA|15|TRBV7-9
CASSPWGQSSYEQYF
TGTGCCAGCAGCCCGTGGGGGCAGAGCTCCTACGAGCAGTACTTC
>TRBD1|TRBJ1-2|NA|14|TRBV5-1
CASSSDRSDYGYTF
TGCGCCAGCAGCTCGGACAGGAGTGACTATGGCTACACCTTC
>NA|TRBJ2-5|NA|17|TRBV4-1
CASSQRSSGGRRETQYF
TGCGCCAGCAGCCAGCGATCTAGTGGGGGGCGCCGGGAGACCCAGTACTTC
>NA|TRBJ2-1|NA|14|TRBV30
CAWSKALSYNEQFF
TGTGCCTGGAGTAAGGCTCTCTCCTACAATGAGCAGTTCTTC
>TRBD1|TRBJ2-7|NA|15|TRBV4-1
CASSQVQGATYEQYF
TGCGCCAGCAGCCAAGTACAGGGGGCCACCTACGAGCAGTACTTC
>NA|TRBJ2-3|NA|13|TRBV5-1
CASSSGSTDTQYF
TGCGCCAGCAGCTCTGGGAGCACAGATACGCAGTATTTT
>TRBD2|TRBJ2-2|NA|15|TRBV7-2
CASSSLAGPTGELFF
TGTGCCAGCAGCTCACTAGCGGGGCCCACCGGGGAGCTGTTTTTT
>TRBD1|TRBJ2-7|NA|14|TRBV5-1
CASSTGQGADEQYF
TGCGCCAGCAGCACAGGACAGGGGGCGGACGAGCAGTACTTC
>NA|TRBJ1-1|few|13|TRBV7-9
CASSLIQNTEAFF
TGTGCCAGCAGCTTAATACAGAACACTGAAGCTTTCTTT
>TRBD2|TRBJ2-1|NA|14|TRBV4-3
CASSQDLRSGGQFF
TGCGCCAGCAGCCAAGATCTGAGGAGCGGGGGGCAGTTCTTC
>TRBD1|TRBJ2-7|once|13|TRBV7-3
CASSLKGQYEQYF
TGTGCCAGCAGCTTAAAGGGACAGTACGAGCAGTACTTC
>NA|TRBJ2-2|few|15|TRBV28
CASRTGTLNTGELFF
TGTGCCAGCAGGACCGGGACATTGAACACCGGGGAGCTGTTTTTT
>TRBD1|TRBJ2-5|NA|16|TRBV2
CASREMGPGQEETQYF
TGTGCCAGCCGAGAGATGGGCCCGGGACAGGAGGAGACCCAGTACTTC
>NA|TRBJ1-6|NA|15|TRBV5-1
CASSLLPRDNSPLHF
TGCGCCAGCAGCTTACTTCCTCGGGACAATTCACCCCTCCACTTT
>NA|TRBJ2-1|NA|13|TRBV30
CAWSVQRANEQFF
TGTGCCTGGAGTGTACAGCGGGCGAATGAGCAGTTCTTC
>TRBD1|TRBJ2-1|NA|15|TRBV4-1
CASSHLRDRGNEQFF
TGCGCCAGCAGCCACCTCCGGGACAGGGGGAATGAGCAGTTCTTC
>NA|TRBJ2-3|once|16|TRBV2
CASSELGQIQTDTQYF
TGTGCCAGCAGTGAACTGGGGCAGATCCAGACAGATACGCAGTATTTT
>NA|TRBJ2-2|once|13|TRBV6-5
CASSRQNTGELFF
TGTGCCAGCAGTAGACAGAACACCGGGGAGCTGTTTTTT